This T cell receptor (beta chain) was recorded in a study of T-cell memory formation after mild COVID-19. Study background: Most TCR clusters belonged to a single donor.

Points from the study as a whole: Later expanders leaned CD4+, whereas clones that contracted between day 15 and 85 were balanced CD4/CD8. CD4+ contracting clones were found mainly in CM and EM, and CD8+ ones in EMRA.

This clonotype has just a few counts. Its specificity is unknown. 5'RACE primed at constant segments yielded TCR alpha and TCR beta cDNA libraries bearing sample barcodes and UMIs. TCRdb recomputed calls from the 5' RACE reads with MiXCR, one row per CDR3 protein. The data contain about 350,000 distinct CDR3 sequences, roughly 15% of them singletons. The sequence derives from a man younger than 30 who had mild COVID-19 (a few samples of this study predate the infection). Cell type and time point are not known. Sample: PBMCs or a T cell subset sorted from them (not recorded which).

The CDR3 region has the DNA TGTGCCAGCAGCGTCCATACTGGATCCCAAGAGACCCAGTACTTC. This encodes CASSVHTGSQETQYF. The J gene is TRBJ2-5, the V gene TRBV9; unclear D gene. This CDR3 is 15 amino acids long. Trimming pared 2 bases from V and 1 base from J, leaving 12 bases between. Per the germline V gene, CDR1 is SGDLS and CDR2 is YYNGEE.